This T cell receptor beta chain originates from a study of cytomegalovirus exposure and HLA in healthy donors. Study findings and constraints: Analysis was performed later, and it showed HLA-associated TCR beta chains to be more clonally expanded than equally common others. Another analysis was done later, and it associated 17,000 or so TCR beta sequences with HLA alleles at 0.05 false discovery rate. 150 to 200 TCR beta chains were listed as cytomegalovirus-associated. There were a few CMV-associated chains whose specificity for CMV antigens was confirmed in vitro.

Points on this clone: Its specificity is unknown.

This PCR relied on a set of 60 Vbeta primers and 13 Jbeta primers. Assay used: immunoSEQ multiplex PCR; TCRdb lists only in-frame clones, some missing. The table lists approximately 120,000 clones, under 85% of them singletons, with roughly 12% in the top ten. The CDR3 is 13 amino acids. V dropped 7 bases and J dropped 3 bases, with 11 bases sitting between them. Germline V gene lookup returns CDR1 ENHRY and CDR2 SYGVKD. Sequenced input: PBMCs. J is TRBJ2-3 and V is TRBV10-3, with D perhaps TRBD1 (6 bases). The receptor was derived from a woman in her thirties or forties in good health and CMV-seropositive. DNA for the CDR3: TGTGCCATCAATAGGGGGTTGACAGATACGCAGTATTTT. Its translation is CAINRGLTDTQYF.